What follows is one T cell receptor beta chain and its context. As to treatment: about 20 received Ad26.COV2.S at low or high dose, single or two shots; 5 received placebo; per-sample allocation not given. Repertoires come from day 63 after the first vaccine or placebo injection. The sample belongs to a study of Ad26.COV2.S vaccination and SARS-CoV-2 variants. The overall study: As a participant in COV1001, the donor was in the Ad26.COV2.S trial arm.

Losses at the gene ends were 0 bases for V and 2 bases for J; bases not matched to a gene: 8. The CDR3 is 20 residues long. Looked up from germline, CDR1 is WSHSY and CDR2 is SAAADI. Libraries were prepared by immunoSEQ multiplex PCR; TCRdb keeps only in-frame clonotypes and omits some of them. This sample has about 240,000 clones, with 70% to 90% found just once. Specimen: peripheral blood, collected in a trial of Ad26.COV2.S vaccine versus placebo. The clonotype was recovered from a person aged 18-60 years who received the Ad26.COV2.S COVID-19 vaccine or a placebo. The rearrangement uses TRBV10-2 and TRBJ2-6; 12 bases are a match to TRBD1. The CDR3 reads CASSESTGTGGAAGANVLTF. The CDR3 region has the DNA TGCGCCAGCAGTGAGTCGACTGGGACAGGGGGCGCAGCTGGGGCCAACGTCCTGACTTTC.